This T cell receptor beta chain appears in the sequencing data of a study of T cells in Graves' hyperthyroidism and ophthalmopathy. This clonotype was found many times. The CDR3 contains 16 residues. The germline gives CDR1 MDHEN, CDR2 SYDVKM. V gave up 6 bases and J gave up 2 bases; unmatched junction bases: 9. Amplified regions were TCR beta CDR3 sequences from RNA transcripts. RT-PCR in the first round (using the HTBI primer set) targeted the TCR CDR3. TCRdb reanalysed the multiplex PCR reads using MiXCR and keeps one entry per CDR3 protein. The sample lists fewer than 750,000 distinct CDR3 sequences, roughly 15% occurring once. The study included ophthalmopathy patients with Clinical Activity Score at least 3, NOSPECS grade at least 4 and duration under 3 months. Based on clinical symptoms, serum thyroxine and TRAb, thyroid ultrasound and orbital computed tomography, diagnoses were reached. Isolation of PBMCs was performed on 8.5 to 10 ml fresh peripheral blood.

The specimen was blood. The chain links TRBV28 to TRBJ2-3; 9 bases align to TRBD2. This TCR derives from a woman in her 50s with Graves' ophthalmopathy. The CDR3 loop reads CASSLPGLASTDTQYF. The CDR3, as DNA: TGTGCCAGCAGCCTACCGGGACTAGCTTCCACAGATACGCAGTATTTT.